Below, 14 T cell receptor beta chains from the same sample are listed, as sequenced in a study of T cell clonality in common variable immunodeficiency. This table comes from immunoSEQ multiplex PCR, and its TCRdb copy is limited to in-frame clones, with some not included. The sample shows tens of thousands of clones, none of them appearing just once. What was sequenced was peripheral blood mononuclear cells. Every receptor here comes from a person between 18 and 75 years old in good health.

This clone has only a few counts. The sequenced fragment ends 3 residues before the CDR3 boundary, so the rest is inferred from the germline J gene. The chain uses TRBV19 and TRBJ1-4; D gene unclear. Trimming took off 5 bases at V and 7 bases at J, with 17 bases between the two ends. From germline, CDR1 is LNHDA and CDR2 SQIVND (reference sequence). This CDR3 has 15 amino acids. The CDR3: CASSFLTIGVEKLFF. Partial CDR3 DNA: TGTGCCAGTAGTTTTCTGACAATAGGTGTTGAAAAA.

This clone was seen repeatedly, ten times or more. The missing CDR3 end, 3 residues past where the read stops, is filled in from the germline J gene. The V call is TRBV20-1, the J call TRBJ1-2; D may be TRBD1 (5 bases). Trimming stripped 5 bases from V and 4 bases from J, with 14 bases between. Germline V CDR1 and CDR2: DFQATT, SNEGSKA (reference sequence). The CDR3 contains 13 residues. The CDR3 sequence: CSAPLVTVYGYTF. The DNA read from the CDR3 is TGCAGTGCTCCGCTGGTGACAGTCTATGGC.

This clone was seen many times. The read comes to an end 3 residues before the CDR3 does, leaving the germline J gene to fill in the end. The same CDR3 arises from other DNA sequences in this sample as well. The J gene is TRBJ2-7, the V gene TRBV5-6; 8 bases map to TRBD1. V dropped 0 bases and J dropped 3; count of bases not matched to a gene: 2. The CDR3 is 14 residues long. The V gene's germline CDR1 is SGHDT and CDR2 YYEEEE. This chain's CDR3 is CASSLGQGIYEQYF. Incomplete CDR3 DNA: TGTGCCAGCAGCTTGGGACAGGGGATCTACGAG.

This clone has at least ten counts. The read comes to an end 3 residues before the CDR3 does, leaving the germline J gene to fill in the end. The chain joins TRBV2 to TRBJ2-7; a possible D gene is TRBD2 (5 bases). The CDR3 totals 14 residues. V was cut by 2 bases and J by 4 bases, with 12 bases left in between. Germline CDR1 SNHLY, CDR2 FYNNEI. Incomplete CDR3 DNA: TGTGCCAGCAGTGAATCGGGGTTCGGGTACGAG. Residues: CASSESGFGYE. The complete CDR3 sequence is CASSESGFGYEQYF. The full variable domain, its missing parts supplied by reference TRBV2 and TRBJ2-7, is EPEVTQTPSHQVTQMGQEVILRCVPISNHLYFYWYRQILGQKVEFLVSFYNNEISEKSEIFDDQFSVERPDGSNFTLKIRSTKLEDSAMYFCASSESGFGYEQYFGPGTRLTVT.

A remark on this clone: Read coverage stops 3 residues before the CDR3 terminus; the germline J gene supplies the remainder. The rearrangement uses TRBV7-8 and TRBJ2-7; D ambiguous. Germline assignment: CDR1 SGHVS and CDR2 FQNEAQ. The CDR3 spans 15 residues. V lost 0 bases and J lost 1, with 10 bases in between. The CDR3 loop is CASSLAGFKSYEQYF. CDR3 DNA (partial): TGTGCCAGCAGCTTAGCAGGGTTTAAGTCCTACGAG.

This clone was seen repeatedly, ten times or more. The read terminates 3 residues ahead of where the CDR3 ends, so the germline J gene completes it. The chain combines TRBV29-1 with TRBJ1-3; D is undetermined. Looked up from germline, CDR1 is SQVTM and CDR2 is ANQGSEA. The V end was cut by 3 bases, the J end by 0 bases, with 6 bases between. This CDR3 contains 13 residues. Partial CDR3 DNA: TGCAGCGTTGAGTCAGACTCTGGAAACACC. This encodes CSVESDSGNT. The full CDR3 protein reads CSVESDSGNTIYF.

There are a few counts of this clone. The CDR3 here is CASRQGRNTGELFF. The sequenced CDR3 bases are TGTGCCAGCAGACAGGGACGGAACACCGGGGAG. The gene calls are TRBV2 and TRBJ2-2; D perhaps matches TRBD1 (6 bases). The CDR3 end is not reached by the read, which stops 3 residues before it; the germline J gene fills it in. CDR1 is SNHLY and CDR2 is FYNNEI in the germline V gene. V dropped 6 bases and J dropped 1 base, with 9 bases sitting between them. CDR3 length: 14 amino acids. The complete variable domain, with remaining parts taken from reference TRBV2 and TRBJ2-2, reads EPEVTQTPSHQVTQMGQEVILRCVPISNHLYFYWYRQILGQKVEFLVSFYNNEISEKSEIFDDQFSVERPDGSNFTLKIRSTKLEDSAMYFCASRQGRNTGELFFGEGSRLTVL.

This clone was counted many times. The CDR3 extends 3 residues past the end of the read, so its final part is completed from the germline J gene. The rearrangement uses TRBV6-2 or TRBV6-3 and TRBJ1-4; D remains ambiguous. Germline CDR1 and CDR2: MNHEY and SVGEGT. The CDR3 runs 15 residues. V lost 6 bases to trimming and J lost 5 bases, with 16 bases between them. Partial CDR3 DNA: TGTGCCAGCAGCTTCATAGGGCAGCTAAATGAAAAA. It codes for CASSFIGQLNEK. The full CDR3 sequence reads CASSFIGQLNEKLFF.

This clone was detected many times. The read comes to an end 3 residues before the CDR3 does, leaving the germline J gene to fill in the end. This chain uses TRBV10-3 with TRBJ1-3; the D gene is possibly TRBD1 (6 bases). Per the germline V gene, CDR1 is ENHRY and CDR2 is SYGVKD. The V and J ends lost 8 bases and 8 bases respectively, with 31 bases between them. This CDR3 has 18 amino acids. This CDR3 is CAIGKLLTGSDTGHTIYF. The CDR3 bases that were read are TGTGCCATCGGAAAACTTTTGACAGGTTCTGATACTGGTCACACC.

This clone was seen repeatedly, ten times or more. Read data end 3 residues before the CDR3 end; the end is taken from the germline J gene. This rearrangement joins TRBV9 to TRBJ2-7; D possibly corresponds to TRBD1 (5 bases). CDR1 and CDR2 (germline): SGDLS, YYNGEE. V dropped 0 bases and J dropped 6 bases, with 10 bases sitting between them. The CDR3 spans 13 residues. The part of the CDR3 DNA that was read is TGTGCCAGCAGCGTAGGGGTCCAGGGCGAG. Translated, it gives CASSVGVQGE. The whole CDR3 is CASSVGVQGEQYF.

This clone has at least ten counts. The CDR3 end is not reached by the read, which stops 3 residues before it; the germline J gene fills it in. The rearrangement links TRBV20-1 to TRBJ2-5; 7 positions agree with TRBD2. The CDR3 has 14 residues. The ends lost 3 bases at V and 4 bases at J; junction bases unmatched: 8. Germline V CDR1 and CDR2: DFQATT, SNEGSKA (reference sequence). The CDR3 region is CSARTSQPRETQYF. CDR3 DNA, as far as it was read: TGCAGTGCTAGGACTAGCCAACCACGAGAGACC.

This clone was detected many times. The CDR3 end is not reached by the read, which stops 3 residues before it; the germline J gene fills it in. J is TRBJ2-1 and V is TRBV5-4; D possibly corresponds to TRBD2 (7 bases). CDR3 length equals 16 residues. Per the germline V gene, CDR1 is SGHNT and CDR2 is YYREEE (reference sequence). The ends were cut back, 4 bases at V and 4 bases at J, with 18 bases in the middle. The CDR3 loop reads CASSTPVGGAYNEQFF. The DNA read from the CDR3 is TGTGCCAGCAGCACTCCCGTGGGGGGGGCATACAATGAG.

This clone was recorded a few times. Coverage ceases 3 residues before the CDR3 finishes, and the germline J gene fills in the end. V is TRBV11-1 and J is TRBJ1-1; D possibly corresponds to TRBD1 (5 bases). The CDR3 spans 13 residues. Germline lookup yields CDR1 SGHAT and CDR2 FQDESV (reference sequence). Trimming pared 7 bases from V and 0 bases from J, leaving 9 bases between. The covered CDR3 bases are TGTGCCAGCAATACACAGGTGAACACTGAA. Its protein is CASNTQVNTE. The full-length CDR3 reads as CASNTQVNTEAFF.

The DNA read from the CDR3 is TGTGCCAGCAGCTTATCGGGACAGGGGAGCGAG. Translated, it gives CASSLSGQGSE. The entire CDR3 is CASSLSGQGSEQYF. The V call is TRBV7-3, the J call TRBJ2-7, with 10 bases lining up with TRBD1. The read halts 3 residues ahead of the CDR3 end, with the missing end drawn from the germline J gene. The CDR3 runs to 14 residues. The V gene's germline CDR1 is SGHTA and CDR2 FQGTGA. Losses at the gene ends were 2 bases for V and 6 bases for J; bases not matched to a gene: 4.